This record looks at one T cell receptor beta chain sequence and its context. This sample is drawn from a study of shared clonotypes between healthy human individuals. Study overall: Per donor, CD8 memory used one plate, CD8 naive used two, CD4 memory used three and CD4 naive used three.

Each sample came from a Caucasian adult donor living in Nashville, Tennessee. Germline-derived CDR1 and CDR2 are MDHEN and SYDVKM. The CDR3 has 15 residues. Trimming at V came to 6 bases and at J to 6 bases, leaving 6 bases not matched to a gene. As originally analysed: ImmunoSEQ only sent back junction sequences with no quality scores, so filtering was done differently. Produced via immunoSEQ multiplex PCR; TCRdb's table is partial and in-frame only. That table gives V, J and clone size, and the DNA gave D and trimming. The repertoire has 600,000 to 750,000 clones, less than 95% of them found once; the top ten carry 30% to 40%.

The J gene is TRBJ2-1, the V gene TRBV28; 12 bases map to TRBD2. The sequenced sample consisted of memory CD8+ T cells from PBMCs. Subset given: CD45RO+ cells pooled with CCR7-negative TemRA cells. This sequence was found in a man between 18 and 29 years old in good health. Some clones in this sample may be carry-over from other donors' samples. The CDR3 sequence is CASSVTSGSFNEQFF. The CDR3 coding sequence is TGTGCCAGCAGCGTGACTAGCGGGAGTTTCAATGAGCAGTTCTTC. Using reference TRBV28 and TRBJ2-1 for the parts outside the CDR3, the full variable domain is DVKVTQSSRYLVKRTGEKVFLECVQDMDHENMFWYRQDPGLGLRLIYFSYDVKMKEKGDIPEGYSVSREKKERFSLILESASTNQTSMYLCASSVTSGSFNEQFFGPGTRLTVL.